This T cell receptor (beta chain) was recovered during a study of CD8+ T cells in alopecia areata. Study-level points and caveats: Scalp and blood samples kept many expanded lesional clones throughout tofacitinib.

Treatment defined: oral pan-JAK inhibitor, 5-10 mg twice daily. The CDR3 consists of 15 residues. Trimming took 5 bases from V and 6 from J; bases not matched to a gene: 8. Germline V gives CDR1 MGHDK, CDR2 SYGVNS. In each case, RNA was isolated and then reverse transcribed into cDNA as the sequencing template. Some clones are missing from TCRdb's copy, which holds only in-frame ones; the method was immunoSEQ multiplex PCR. Of 170,000 or so clones listed, roughly 64% are singletons. A few counts support this clone. No antigen is known for it. The chain combines TRBV25-1 with TRBJ2-7, with 12 bases fitting TRBD1. The clonotype originates from a human donor with alopecia areata. The material sequenced was CD8+ T cells sorted from blood, taken at week 24, from a patient treated with tofacitinib. This CDR3 is CASSLRDRGQGEQYF. The CDR3 region has the DNA TGTGCCAGCAGTCTGAGGGACAGGGGGCAGGGCGAGCAGTACTTC.